The subject of this entry is one T cell receptor beta chain. Systemic immunosuppression or autoimmune disease history was grounds to exclude patients. Between the trimmed V and J ends, which lost 9 bases and 5 bases, there was a span of 11 bases. Germline V CDR1 and CDR2: SGHDN, FVKESK. The CDR3 contains 13 residues. This entry belongs to a study of OX40 agonist ivuxolimab in advanced cancers. In the study overall: The patients received agonistic anti-OX40 (CD134) antibody ivuxolimab. Previous treatment with anti-PD-1, anti-PD-L1 or anti-CTLA-4 therapy was allowed; about 37% had received some.

Here immunoSEQ multiplex PCR was the method, and the copy in TCRdb shows in-frame clones only, minus some. This sample has 40,000 to 45,000 clones, with roughly 84% found just once. Specimen: CD4+ or CD8+ T cells sorted from blood, collected in a trial of the OX40 agonist ivuxolimab. This receptor was identified in an adult with an advanced solid tumor such as melanoma, head and neck, liver or kidney cancer. The chain recombines TRBV14 with TRBJ1-6; no clear D. CDR3 loop: CASSQANNSPLHF. CDR3 in DNA: TGTGCCAGTTCCCAGGCAAATAATTCACCCCTCCACTTT.